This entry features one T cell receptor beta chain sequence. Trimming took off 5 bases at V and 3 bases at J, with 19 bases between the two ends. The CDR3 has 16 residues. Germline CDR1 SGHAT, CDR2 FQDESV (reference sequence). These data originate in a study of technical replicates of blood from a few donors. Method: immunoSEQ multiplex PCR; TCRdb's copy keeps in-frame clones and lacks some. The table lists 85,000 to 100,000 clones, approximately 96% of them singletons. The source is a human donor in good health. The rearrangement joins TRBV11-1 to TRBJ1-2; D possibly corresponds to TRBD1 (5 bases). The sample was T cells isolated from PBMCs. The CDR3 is CASSHTAGGYYYGYTF. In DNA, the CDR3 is TGTGCCAGCAGCCACACGGCTGGGGGGTACTACTATGGCTACACCTTC.